Below, 13 T cell receptor beta chains from the same sample are listed, as sequenced in a study of shared clonotypes between healthy human individuals (dated by TCRdb to the early 2020s). The receptor library was made with the immunoSEQ multiplex PCR assay. TCRdb's version of the immuneACCESS table is confined to in-frame rearrangements and falls short of the full clone set. An unresolved V gene accounts for under half of the shortfall where checked; the remainder is of unknown origin. Present in this sample are 600,000 to 700,000 clones, 73% of which were seen just once. The ten largest account for 1.5% to 2% of the sample. Material for sequencing was memory CD4+ T cells sorted from blood. Explained via the paper, the cell subset or site label denotes: CD45RA-negative fraction. The receptors derive from a woman younger than 45 in good health.

This clone was recorded once. Since a far larger clone is one base different, this is likely a read error. Other nucleotide sequences from this sample produce the same CDR3. The chain has TRBV7-2 and TRBJ1-3, with unresolved D. This CDR3 has 12 amino acids. CDR1 is SGHTA and CDR2 is FQGNSA in the germline V gene. V was cut by 1 base and J by 4 bases, with 2 bases left in between. CDR3 protein: CASSLGGNTIYF. The CDR3, as DNA: TGTGCCAGCAGCTTAGGAGGAAACACCATATATTTT.

This chain connects TRBV6-5 to TRBJ1-2; D is unresolved. V was pared by 5 bases and J by 4 bases, with 11 bases between. CDR1 MNHEY and CDR2 SVGAGI come from the germline V gene. The CDR3 sequence is 13 residues long. This CDR3 is CASSQKSFYGYTF. CDR3 bases: TGTGCCAGCAGTCAAAAGTCTTTCTATGGCTACACCTTC.

The rearrangement joins TRBV2 to TRBJ1-2, with a tentative D call TRBD1 (5 bases). CDR3 size: 13 residues. Trimming removed 7 bases from V and 4 bases from J, with 13 bases in between. The germline V gene has CDR1 SNHLY and CDR2 FYNNEI. CDR3 nucleotides: TGTGCCAGCACTCCAGGGACGACCTATGGCTACACCTTC. As protein: CASTPGTTYGYTF.

J is TRBJ2-2 and V is TRBV19; a possible D gene is TRBD1 (6 bases). This CDR3 has 15 amino acids. Germline assignment: CDR1 LNHDA and CDR2 SQIVND (reference sequence). Trimming removed 6 bases at V and 5 bases at J, with 16 bases between. CDR3 sequence: CASSQGWAWTGELFF. The CDR3 nucleotides read TGTGCCAGTAGCCAGGGGTGGGCTTGGACCGGGGAGCTGTTTTTT. The full variable domain, rest sourced from reference TRBV19 and TRBJ2-2, is DGGITQSPKYLFRKEGQNVTLSCEQNLNHDAMYWYRQDPGQGLRLIYYSQIVNDFQKGDIAEGYSVSREKKESFPLTVTSAQKNPTAFYLCASSQGWAWTGELFFGEGSRLTVL.

J is TRBJ2-7 and V is TRBV10-3; D unresolved. Germline V gene lookup returns CDR1 ENHRY and CDR2 SYGVKD. V gave up 4 bases and J gave up 2 bases, with 6 bases separating them. CDR3 length equals 12 residues. Written as DNA, the CDR3 is TGTGCCATCAGTGCCGCAACCTACGAGCAGTACTTC. As protein: CAISAATYEQYF.

V usage is TRBV7-2 and J usage is TRBJ2-7; D is unclear. V was trimmed by 5 bases and J by 2 bases, leaving 19 bases between them. The CDR3 spans 16 residues. Germline V gene sequence: CDR1 SGHTA, CDR2 FQGNSA. In nucleotides, the CDR3 is TGTGCCAGCAGCCGCCCCGCCCGGACGGATACCTACGAGCAGTACTTC. This codes for CASSRPARTDTYEQYF.

This clone turned up a few times. The chain uses TRBV6-6 and TRBJ2-5; D might be TRBD2 (5 bases). The CDR3 runs 13 residues. Germline assignment: CDR1 MNHNY and CDR2 SVGAGI (reference sequence). Trimming took 4 bases from V and 2 from J, leaving 8 bases between them. The CDR3 loop reads CASSWRLQETQYF. CDR3 in DNA: TGTGCCAGCAGTTGGAGGTTACAAGAGACCCAGTACTTC.

The chain combines TRBV18 with TRBJ1-1; no clear D. The CDR3 is 13 amino acids. The V end lost 3 bases, the J end lost 2 bases, and 7 bases lay between the germline ends. The germline V gene encodes CDR1 KGHSH and CDR2 LQKENI. The CDR3 reads CASSPTLNTEAFF. In nucleotides, the CDR3 is TGTGCCAGCTCACCTACACTTAACACTGAAGCTTTCTTT. The full variable domain, rest sourced from reference TRBV18 and TRBJ1-1, is NAGVMQNPRHLVRRRGQEARLRCSPMKGHSHVYWYRQLPEEGLKFMVYLQKENIIDESGMPKERFSAEFPKEGPSILRIQQVVRGDSAAYFCASSPTLNTEAFFGQGTRLTVV.

A word on this clone: This sample also contains other DNA sequences that code for the same CDR3. CDR3 amino acids: CASSRDRMNTEAFF. CDR3 in DNA: TGTGCCAGCAGTCGGGACAGGATGAACACTGAAGCTTTCTTT. The chain combines TRBV7-9 with TRBJ1-1; 8 bases are shared with TRBD1. Germline CDR1 is SEHNR and CDR2 is FQNEAQ (reference sequence). The CDR3 runs 14 residues. V lost 6 bases, J lost 0 bases, and 3 bases stayed unmatched.

This clone has a handful of counts. The chain joins TRBV10-2 to TRBJ2-2; D unresolved. The V and J ends lost 6 bases and 4 bases respectively, with 3 bases between them. This CDR3 has 11 residues. Germline V gives CDR1 WSHSY, CDR2 SAAADI. This CDR3 is CASRGTGELFF. CDR3 DNA sequence: TGCGCCAGCAGAGGCACCGGGGAGCTGTTTTTT.

The chain recombines TRBV28 with TRBJ1-1, with unresolved D. Per germline, CDR1 MDHEN and CDR2 SYDVKM. The CDR3 has 11 residues. Between the trimmed V and J ends, which lost 2 bases and 7 bases, there was a span of 5 bases. The CDR3 here is CASSLTLEAFF. The DNA for the CDR3 is TGTGCCAGCAGTTTAACCCTTGAAGCTTTCTTT.

As for this clone: The same CDR3 is also encoded by other DNA sequences in this sample. The DNA of the CDR3 is TGTGCCAGTAGTAGCGGGTCCGGGGCCAACGTCCTGACTTTC. Its translation: CASSSGSGANVLTF. V is TRBV19 and J is TRBJ2-6; weak D call: TRBD2 (5 bases). Between the trimmed V and J ends, which lost 4 bases and 4 bases, there was a span of 8 bases. The germline V gene has CDR1 LNHDA and CDR2 SQIVND (reference sequence). CDR3 size: 14 residues.

The chain couples TRBV6-7 to TRBJ1-4; 12 bases map to TRBD1. TRBV6-7 is annotated as an ORF whose role is uncertain. The CDR3 extends over 19 amino acids. V lost 7 bases to trimming and J lost 3 bases; unmatched junction nucleotides: 15. CDR3 coding DNA: TGTGCCAGCAATAGCCGGGACAGGGGGCGGTTTGGAGCTAATGAAAAACTGTTTTTT. Amino acid sequence: CASNSRDRGRFGANEKLFF.